This TCR beta chain was profiled in a study of Ad26.COV2.S vaccination and SARS-CoV-2 variants. Sequencing was performed with immunoSEQ multiplex PCR; in TCRdb, only in-frame clones are kept and a portion is missing. The sample has fewer than 500,000 clones, 89% seen once. Trimming cost V 4 bases and J 7 bases, with 11 bases left between them. Germline V gives CDR1 SQVTM, CDR2 ANQGSEA. The CDR3 consists of 12 residues. Treatment in this sample: 15 to 20 received Ad26.COV2.S at low or high dose, single or two shots; 5 received placebo; per-sample allocation not given. Day 63 following the first vaccine or placebo injection was when the samples were taken.

The source was peripheral blood, collected in a trial of Ad26.COV2.S vaccine versus placebo. The chain uses TRBV29-1 and TRBJ2-1; D not certain. The receptor was isolated from a person aged 18-60 years who received the Ad26.COV2.S COVID-19 vaccine or a placebo. This CDR3 is CSVVDLPNEQFF. The CDR3 nucleotides are TGCAGCGTTGTAGACCTCCCGAATGAGCAGTTCTTC.